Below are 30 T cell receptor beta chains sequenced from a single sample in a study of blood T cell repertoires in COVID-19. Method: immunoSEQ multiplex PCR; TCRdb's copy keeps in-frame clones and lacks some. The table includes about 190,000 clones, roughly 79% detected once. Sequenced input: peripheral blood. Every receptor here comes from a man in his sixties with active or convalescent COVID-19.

The CDR3 DNA sequence: TGCAGTGCTAGTCAGTCCCACGTCACAGATACGCAGTATTTT. Its translation is CSASQSHVTDTQYF. The gene calls are TRBV20-1 and TRBJ2-3; D unresolved. Trimming removed 3 bases from V and 2 bases from J, with 12 bases in between. The CDR3 covers 14 residues. Germline V gene sequence: CDR1 DFQATT, CDR2 SNEGSKA (reference sequence).

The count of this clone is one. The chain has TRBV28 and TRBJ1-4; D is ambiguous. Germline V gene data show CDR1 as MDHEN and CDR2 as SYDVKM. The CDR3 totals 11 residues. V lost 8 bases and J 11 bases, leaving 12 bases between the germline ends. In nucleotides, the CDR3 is TGTGCCAGCGATGGCGGCGTTAAACTGTTTTTT. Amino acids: CASDGGVKLFF.

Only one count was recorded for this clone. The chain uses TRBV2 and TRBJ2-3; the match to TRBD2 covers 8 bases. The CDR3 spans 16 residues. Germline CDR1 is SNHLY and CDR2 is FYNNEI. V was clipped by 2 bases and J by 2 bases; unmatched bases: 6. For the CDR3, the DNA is TGTGCCAGCAGTGAATTAACTAGCGGAGCCACAGATACGCAGTATTTT. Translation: CASSELTSGATDTQYF. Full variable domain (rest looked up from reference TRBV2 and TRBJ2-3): EPEVTQTPSHQVTQMGQEVILRCVPISNHLYFYWYRQILGQKVEFLVSFYNNEISEKSEIFDDQFSVERPDGSNFTLKIRSTKLEDSAMYFCASSELTSGATDTQYFGPGTRLTVL.

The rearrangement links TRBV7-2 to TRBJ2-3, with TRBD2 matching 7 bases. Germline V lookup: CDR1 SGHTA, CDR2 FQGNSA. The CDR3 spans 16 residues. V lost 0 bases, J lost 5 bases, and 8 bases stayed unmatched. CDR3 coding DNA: TGTGCCAGCAGCTTAGCGCGCGGGAGATTGGGAGATACGCAGTATTTT. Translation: CASSLARGRLGDTQYF. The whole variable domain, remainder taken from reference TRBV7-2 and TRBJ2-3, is GAGVSQSPSNKVTEKGKDVELRCDPISGHTALYWYRQSLGQGLEFLIYFQGNSAPDKSGLPSDRFSAERTGGSVSTLTIQRTQQEDSAVYLCASSLARGRLGDTQYFGPGTRLTVL.

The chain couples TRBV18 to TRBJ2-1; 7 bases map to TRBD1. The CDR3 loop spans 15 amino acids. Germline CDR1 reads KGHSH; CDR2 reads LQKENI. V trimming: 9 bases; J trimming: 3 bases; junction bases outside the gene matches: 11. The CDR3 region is CASSPGQSNYNEQFF. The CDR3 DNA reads TGTGCCAGTTCCCCGGGACAGTCGAACTACAATGAGCAGTTCTTC.

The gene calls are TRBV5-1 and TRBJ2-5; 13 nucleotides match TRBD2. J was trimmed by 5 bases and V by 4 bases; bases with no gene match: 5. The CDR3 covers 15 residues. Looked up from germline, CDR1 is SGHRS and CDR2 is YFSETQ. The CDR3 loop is CASSPGLAGVETQYF. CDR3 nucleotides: TGCGCCAGCAGCCCCGGACTAGCGGGAGTGGAGACCCAGTACTTC.

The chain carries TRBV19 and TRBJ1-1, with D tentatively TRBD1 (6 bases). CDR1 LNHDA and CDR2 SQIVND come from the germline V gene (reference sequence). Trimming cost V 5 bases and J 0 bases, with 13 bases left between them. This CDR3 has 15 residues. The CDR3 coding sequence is TGTGCCAGTAGTCAAGGGCGGGGGCTGAACACTGAAGCTTTCTTT. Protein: CASSQGRGLNTEAFF.

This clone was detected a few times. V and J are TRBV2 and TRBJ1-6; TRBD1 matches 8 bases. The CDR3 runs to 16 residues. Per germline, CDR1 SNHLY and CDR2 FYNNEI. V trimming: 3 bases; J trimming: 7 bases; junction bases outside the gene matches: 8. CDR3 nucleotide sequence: TGTGCCAGCAGTGACATGTCGGGACAGGCCAATTCACCCCTCCACTTT. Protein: CASSDMSGQANSPLHF.

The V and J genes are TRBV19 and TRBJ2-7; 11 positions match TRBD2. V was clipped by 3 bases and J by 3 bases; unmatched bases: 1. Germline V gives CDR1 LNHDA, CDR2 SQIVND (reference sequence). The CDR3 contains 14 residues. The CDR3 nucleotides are TGTGCCAGTAGTATTAGCGGGAGGGGCTACGAGCAGTACTTC. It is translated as CASSISGRGYEQYF.

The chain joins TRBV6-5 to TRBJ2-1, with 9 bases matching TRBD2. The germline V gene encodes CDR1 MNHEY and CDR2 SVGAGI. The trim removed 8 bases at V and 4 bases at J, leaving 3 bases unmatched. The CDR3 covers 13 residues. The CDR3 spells CASGTSRYNEQFF. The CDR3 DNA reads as TGTGCCAGCGGGACTAGCCGATACAATGAGCAGTTCTTC.

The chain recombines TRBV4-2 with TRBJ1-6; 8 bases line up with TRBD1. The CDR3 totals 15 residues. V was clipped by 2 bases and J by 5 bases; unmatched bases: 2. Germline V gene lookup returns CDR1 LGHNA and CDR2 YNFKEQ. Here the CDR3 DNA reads TGTGCCAGCAGCCAACCGGGACAGGATAATTCACCCCTCCACTTT. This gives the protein CASSQPGQDNSPLHF.

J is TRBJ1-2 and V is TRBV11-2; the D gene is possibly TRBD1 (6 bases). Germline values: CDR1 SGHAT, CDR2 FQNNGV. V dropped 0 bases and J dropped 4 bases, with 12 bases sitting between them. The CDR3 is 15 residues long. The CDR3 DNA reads TGTGCCAGCAGCTTAGATCCGGGCAGGGGCTATGGCTACACCTTC. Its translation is CASSLDPGRGYGYTF.

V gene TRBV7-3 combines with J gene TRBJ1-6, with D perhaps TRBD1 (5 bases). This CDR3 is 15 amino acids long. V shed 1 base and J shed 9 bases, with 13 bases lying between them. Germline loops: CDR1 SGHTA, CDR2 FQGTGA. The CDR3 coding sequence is TGTGCCAGCAGCTTAAGTGCCAGGGAATCTTCACCCCTCCACTTT. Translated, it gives CASSLSARESSPLHF.

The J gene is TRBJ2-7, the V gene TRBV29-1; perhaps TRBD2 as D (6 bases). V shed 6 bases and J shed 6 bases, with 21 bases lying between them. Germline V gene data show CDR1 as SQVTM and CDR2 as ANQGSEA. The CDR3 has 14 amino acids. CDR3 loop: CSVRPPGTPSEQYF. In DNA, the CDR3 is TGCAGCGTACGCCCCCCCGGGACTCCCTCCGAGCAGTACTTC.

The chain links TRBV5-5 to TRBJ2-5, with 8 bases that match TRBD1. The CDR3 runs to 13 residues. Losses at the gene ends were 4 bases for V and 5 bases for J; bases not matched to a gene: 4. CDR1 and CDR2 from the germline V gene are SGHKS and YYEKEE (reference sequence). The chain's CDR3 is CASSLTGVETQYF. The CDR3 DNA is TGTGCCAGCAGCCTGACAGGGGTTGAGACCCAGTACTTC. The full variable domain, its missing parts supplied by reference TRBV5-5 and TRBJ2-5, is DAGVTQSPTHLIKTRGQQVTLRCSPISGHKSVSWYQQVLGQGPQFIFQYYEKEERGRGNFPDRFSARQFPNYSSELNVNALLLGDSALYLCASSLTGVETQYFGPGTRLLVL.

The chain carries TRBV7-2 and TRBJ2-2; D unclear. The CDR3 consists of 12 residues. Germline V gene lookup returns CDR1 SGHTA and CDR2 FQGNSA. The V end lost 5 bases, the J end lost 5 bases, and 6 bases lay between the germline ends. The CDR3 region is CASSLLTGELFF. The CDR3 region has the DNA TGTGCCAGCAGCCTACTTACCGGGGAGCTGTTTTTT. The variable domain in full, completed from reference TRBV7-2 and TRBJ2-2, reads GAGVSQSPSNKVTEKGKDVELRCDPISGHTALYWYRQSLGQGLEFLIYFQGNSAPDKSGLPSDRFSAERTGGSVSTLTIQRTQQEDSAVYLCASSLLTGELFFGEGSRLTVL.

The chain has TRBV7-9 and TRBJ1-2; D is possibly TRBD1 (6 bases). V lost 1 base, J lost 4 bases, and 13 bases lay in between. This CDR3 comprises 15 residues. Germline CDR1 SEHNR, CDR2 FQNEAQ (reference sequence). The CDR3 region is CASSLGRRGVYGYTF. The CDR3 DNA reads TGTGCCAGCAGCTTAGGGCGCAGGGGCGTCTATGGCTACACCTTC.

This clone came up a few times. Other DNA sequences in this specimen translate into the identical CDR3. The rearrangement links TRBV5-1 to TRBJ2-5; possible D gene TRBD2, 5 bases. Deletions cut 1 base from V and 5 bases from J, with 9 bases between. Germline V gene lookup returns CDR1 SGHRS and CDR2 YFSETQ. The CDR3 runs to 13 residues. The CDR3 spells CASSLRGGETQYF. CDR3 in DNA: TGCGCCAGCAGCTTGCGGGGTGGGGAGACCCAGTACTTC.

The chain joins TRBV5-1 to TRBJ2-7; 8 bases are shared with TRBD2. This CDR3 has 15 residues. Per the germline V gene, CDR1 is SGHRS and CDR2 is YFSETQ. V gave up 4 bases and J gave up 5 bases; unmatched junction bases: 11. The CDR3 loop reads CASSPETSERHEQYF. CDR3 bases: TGCGCCAGCAGCCCTGAGACTAGCGAGCGCCACGAGCAGTACTTC. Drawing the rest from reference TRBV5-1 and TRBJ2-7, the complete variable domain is KAGVTQTPRYLIKTRGQQVTLSCSPISGHRSVSWYQQTPGQGLQFLFEYFSETQRNKGNFPGRFSGRQFSNSRSEMNVSTLELGDSALYLCASSPETSERHEQYFGPGTRLTVT.

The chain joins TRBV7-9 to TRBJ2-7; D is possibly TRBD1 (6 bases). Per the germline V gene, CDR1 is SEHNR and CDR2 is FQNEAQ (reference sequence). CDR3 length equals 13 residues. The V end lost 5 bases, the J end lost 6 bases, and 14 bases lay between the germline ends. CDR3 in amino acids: CASSPQGLGEQYF. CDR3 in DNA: TGTGCCAGCAGCCCGCAGGGGTTAGGCGAGCAGTACTTC.

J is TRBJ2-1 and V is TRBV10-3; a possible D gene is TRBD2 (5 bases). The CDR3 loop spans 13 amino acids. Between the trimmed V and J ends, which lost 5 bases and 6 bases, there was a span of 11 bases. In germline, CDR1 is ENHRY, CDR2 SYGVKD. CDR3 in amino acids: CAISRPSSNEQFF. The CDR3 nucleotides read TGTGCCATCAGTCGGCCTAGCAGCAATGAGCAGTTCTTC.

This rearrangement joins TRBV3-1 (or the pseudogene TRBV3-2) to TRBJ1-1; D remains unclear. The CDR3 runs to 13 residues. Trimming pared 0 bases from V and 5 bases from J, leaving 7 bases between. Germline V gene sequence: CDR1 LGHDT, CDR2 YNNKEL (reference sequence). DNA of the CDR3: TGTGCCAGCAGCCAAGATCCGGTGACTGAAGCTTTCTTT. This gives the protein CASSQDPVTEAFF.

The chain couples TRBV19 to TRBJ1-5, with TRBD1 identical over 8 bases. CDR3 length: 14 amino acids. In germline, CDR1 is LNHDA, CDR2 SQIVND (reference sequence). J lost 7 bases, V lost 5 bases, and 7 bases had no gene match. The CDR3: CASSFDRGGQPQHF. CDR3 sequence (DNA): TGTGCCAGTAGTTTCGACAGGGGAGGACAGCCCCAGCATTTT.

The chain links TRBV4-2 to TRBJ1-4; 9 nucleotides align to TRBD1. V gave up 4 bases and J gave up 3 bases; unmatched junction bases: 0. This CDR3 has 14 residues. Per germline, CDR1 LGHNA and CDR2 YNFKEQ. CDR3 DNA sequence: TGTGCCAGCAGCCGACAGGGGGCTAATGAAAAACTGTTTTTT. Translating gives CASSRQGANEKLFF.

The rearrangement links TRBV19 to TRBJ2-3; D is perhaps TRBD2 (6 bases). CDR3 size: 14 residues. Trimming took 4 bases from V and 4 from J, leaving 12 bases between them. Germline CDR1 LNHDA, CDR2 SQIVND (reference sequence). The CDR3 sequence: CASSTGLGADTQYF. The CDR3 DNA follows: TGTGCCAGTAGTACGGGACTGGGGGCAGATACGCAGTATTTT.

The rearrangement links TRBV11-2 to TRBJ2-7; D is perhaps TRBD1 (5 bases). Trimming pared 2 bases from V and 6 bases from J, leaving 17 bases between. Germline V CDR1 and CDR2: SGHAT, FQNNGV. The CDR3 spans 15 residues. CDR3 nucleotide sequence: TGTGCCAGCAGCTTACCCCCTCAGGGATTCGTCGAGCAGTACTTC. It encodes CASSLPPQGFVEQYF.

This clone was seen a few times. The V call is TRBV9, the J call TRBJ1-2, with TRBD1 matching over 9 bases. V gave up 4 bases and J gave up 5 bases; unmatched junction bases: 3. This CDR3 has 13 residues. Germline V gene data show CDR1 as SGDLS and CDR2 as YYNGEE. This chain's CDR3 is CASSQGTGYGYTF. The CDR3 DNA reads TGTGCCAGCAGCCAAGGGACAGGGTATGGCTACACCTTC.

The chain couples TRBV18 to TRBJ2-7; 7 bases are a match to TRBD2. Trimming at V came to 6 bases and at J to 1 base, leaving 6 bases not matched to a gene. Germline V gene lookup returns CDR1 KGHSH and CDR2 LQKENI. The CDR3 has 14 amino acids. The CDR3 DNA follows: TGTGCCAGCTCCTCCGGGACTATATCCTACGAGCAGTACTTC. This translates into CASSSGTISYEQYF.

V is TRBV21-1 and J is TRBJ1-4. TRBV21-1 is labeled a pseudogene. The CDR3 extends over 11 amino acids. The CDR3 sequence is CASRAARGLFF. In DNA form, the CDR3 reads TGTGCCAGCAGGGCCGCGCGGGGGCTGTTTTTT.

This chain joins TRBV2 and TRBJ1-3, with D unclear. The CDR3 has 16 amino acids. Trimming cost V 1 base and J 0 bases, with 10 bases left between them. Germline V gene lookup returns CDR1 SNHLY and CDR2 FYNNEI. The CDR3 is CASSEGQVFSGNTIYF. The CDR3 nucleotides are TGTGCCAGCAGTGAAGGGCAGGTCTTCTCTGGAAACACCATATATTTT.